The rows below give T cell receptor beta chains drawn from one sample of a study of STAT3 mutations in large granular lymphocyte leukemia. Generated by immunoSEQ multiplex PCR, the TCRdb table keeps only in-frame clones and is missing some. The sample lists 11,000 or so clones, approximately 85% occurring once. The sequenced sample was peripheral blood mononuclear cells. The source is a man aged 80 or over with T-cell large granular lymphocyte leukemia. Some clones in this sample may be carry-over from other donors' samples. Both conserved end residues are part of each CDR3. D genes are given only for firm matches. Clone size, where shown, is once, few, many, or a class for clones that have expanded.

clone_size,j_call,v_call,d_call,cdr3_nt,cdr3_aa
.,TRBJ1-1,TRBV5-4,TRBD1,TGTGCCAGCAGCAAATCCGACAGGGAAGCGGGGACTGAAGCTTTCTTT,CASSKSDREAGTEAFF
medium-sized,TRBJ1-1,TRBV4-3,.,TGCGCCAGCAGCCAACTTGGCTGGGACACTGAAGCTTTCTTT,CASSQLGWDTEAFF
few,TRBJ1-1,TRBV7-2,.,TGTGCCAGCAGCCAAGGTAGGGGTCCCACTGAAGCTTTCTTT,CASSQGRGPTEAFF
.,TRBJ2-7,TRBV9,.,TGTGCCAGCAGCGCCAACCTTGGGGACGAGCAGTACTTC,CASSANLGDEQYF
.,TRBJ2-3,TRBV27,TRBD2,TGTGCCAGCAGTTTAGGGGGGGTGGGAGATACGCAGTATTTT,CASSLGGVGDTQYF
.,TRBJ2-5,TRBV27,.,TGTGCCAGCACCCAGGGAGTTGGGACGGAGACCCAGTACTTC,CASTQGVGTETQYF
.,TRBJ1-2,TRBV6-1,TRBD1,TGTGCCAGCAGTGGGCGGGACAGCATTAACTATGGCTACACCTTC,CASSGRDSINYGYTF
few,TRBJ2-5,TRBV18,TRBD2,TGTGCCAGCTCACCTACTAGCGGGGGGGTCTCAGGCGAGACCCAGTACTTC,CASSPTSGGVSGETQYF
.,TRBJ2-5,TRBV9,.,TGTGCCAGCAGCGTCGGGACTCGCCAAGAGACCCAGTACTTC,CASSVGTRQETQYF
.,TRBJ1-6,TRBV4-2,.,TGTGCCAGCAGCCAAGCGGCTCACGGAACCAATTCACCCCTCCACTTT,CASSQAAHGTNSPLHF
.,TRBJ2-1,TRBV28,.,TGTGCCAGCAGGGTTACTAGTGATGAGCAGTTCTTC,CASRVTSDEQFF
.,TRBJ2-7,TRBV18,TRBD1,TGTGCCAGCTCACCCCGACAGGGTGTCTACGAGCAGTACTTC,CASSPRQGVYEQYF
.,TRBJ1-2,TRBV5-1,TRBD1,TGCGCCAGCAGCCTCCTGACAGGGGACCTGAAACGCTACACCTTC,CASSLLTGDLKRYTF
.,TRBJ2-1,TRBV7-2,.,TGTGCCAGCAGCTTATCTAACATGGGGTATGGTGAGCAGTTCTTC,CASSLSNMGYGEQFF
.,TRBJ2-5,TRBV9,TRBD1,TGTGCCAGCAGAGGACAGGGAGAGACCCAGTACTTC,CASRGQGETQYF